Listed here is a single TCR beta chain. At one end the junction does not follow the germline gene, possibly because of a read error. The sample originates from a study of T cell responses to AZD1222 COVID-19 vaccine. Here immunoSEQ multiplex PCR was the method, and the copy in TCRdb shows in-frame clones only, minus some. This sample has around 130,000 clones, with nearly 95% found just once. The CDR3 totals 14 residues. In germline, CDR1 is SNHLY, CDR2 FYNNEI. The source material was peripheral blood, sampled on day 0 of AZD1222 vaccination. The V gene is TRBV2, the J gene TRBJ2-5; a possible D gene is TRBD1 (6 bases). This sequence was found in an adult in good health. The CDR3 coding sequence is TGTGCCAGCGGAGCTCGGACAGACCAAGATACCCAGTACTTC. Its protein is CASGARTDQDTQYF.